The 3 T cell receptor beta chains below come from one sample, sequenced in a study of radiotherapy plus CTLA-4 blockade in lung cancer. Assay used: immunoSEQ multiplex PCR; TCRdb lists only in-frame clones, some missing. Here the sample spans 40,000 to 50,000 clones, roughly four fifths being singletons. The source was peripheral blood, collected from a patient treated with radiotherapy plus ipilimumab. The receptor set was obtained from a human donor with non-small cell lung cancer who had stable disease on radiotherapy plus ipilimumab.

This chain joins TRBV11-2 and TRBJ1-2; maybe TRBD1 (6 bases). Germline V gene data show CDR1 as SGHAT and CDR2 as FQNNGV. Trimming left V 2 bases short and J 4 bases short, with 14 bases between. The CDR3 consists of 15 residues. The CDR3 DNA reads TGTGCCAGCAGCTTACTGGGCGGGGGGCCCTATGGCTACACCTTC. Protein product: CASSLLGGGPYGYTF.

This clone was observed a handful of times. The chain is built from TRBV19 and TRBJ2-5, with 8 nucleotides matching TRBD2. The V gene's germline CDR1 is LNHDA and CDR2 SQIVND (reference sequence). The CDR3 runs to 18 residues. Losses at the gene ends were 3 bases for V and 4 bases for J; bases not matched to a gene: 16. This CDR3 reads CASSISGLAGSRGETQYF. CDR3 nucleotides: TGTGCCAGTAGTATTTCCGGACTAGCCGGCTCTCGGGGAGAGACCCAGTACTTC.

The chain uses TRBV15 and TRBJ1-3; D unresolved. CDR1 LNHNV and CDR2 YYDKDF come from the germline V gene (reference sequence). The CDR3 extends over 14 amino acids. V dropped 0 bases and J dropped 6 bases, with 9 bases sitting between them. In nucleotides, the CDR3 is TGTGCCACCAGCAGAGATCTTAGTGCAAACACCATATATTTT. This encodes CATSRDLSANTIYF.